Presented here are 24 T cell receptor beta chains from one specimen sequenced in a study of long-term antiretroviral therapy in people with HIV. Running of the v3.0 immunoSEQ assay took place at survey level. The table came from immunoSEQ multiplex PCR; TCRdb's copy has only in-frame clones and leaves some out. This sample has approximately 20,000 clones, with roughly 78% found just once. The sequencing used unsorted PBMCs, collected 0.2 years after starting antiretroviral therapy. The receptors shown here come from a woman aged 40 to 50 with HIV.

Here the CDR3 reads CASSSPGVGYTF. The DNA of the CDR3 is TGCGCCAGCAGCTCCCCGGGGGTAGGCTACACCTTC. This chain connects TRBV5-1 to TRBJ1-2; D is possibly TRBD1 (5 bases). Germline V gene data show CDR1 as SGHRS and CDR2 as YFSETQ. The CDR3 has 12 amino acids. Deletions cut 3 bases from V and 8 bases from J, with 11 bases between. Full variable domain (outside the CDR3, taken from reference TRBV5-1 and TRBJ1-2): KAGVTQTPRYLIKTRGQQVTLSCSPISGHRSVSWYQQTPGQGLQFLFEYFSETQRNKGNFPGRFSGRQFSNSRSEMNVSTLELGDSALYLCASSSPGVGYTFGSGTRLTVV.

This clone has only one observation. The rearrangement joins TRBV5-4 to TRBJ2-7; D unclear. The CDR3 sequence is 13 residues long. Germline V CDR1 and CDR2: SGHNT, YYREEE (reference sequence). Trimming took off 2 bases at V and 7 bases at J, with 13 bases between the two ends. In DNA form, the CDR3 reads TGTGCCAGCAGCTTAGCAAGGGCGCGGGAGCAGTACTTC. Translating gives CASSLARAREQYF.

This chain joins TRBV4-3 and TRBJ2-5; no clear D. The CDR3 is 13 residues long. Germline-derived CDR1 and CDR2 are LGHNA and YSLEER. V gave up 0 bases and J gave up 4 bases, with 6 bases separating them. The chain's CDR3 is CASSQEIRETQYF. The CDR3, as DNA: TGCGCCAGCAGCCAAGAGATCAGAGAGACCCAGTACTTC.

The J gene is TRBJ1-1, the V gene TRBV18; D is undetermined. This CDR3 has 14 amino acids. The germline CDR1 and CDR2 sequences are KGHSH and LQKENI. V lost 8 bases to trimming and J lost 3 bases, with 16 bases between them. CDR3 in DNA: TGTGCCAGCACCGGGCGAGGTGAAGACACTGAAGCTTTCTTT. Translated, it gives CASTGRGEDTEAFF.

V gene TRBV11-2 combines with J gene TRBJ2-4; D unresolved. Trimming stripped 5 bases from V and 7 bases from J, with 12 bases between. This CDR3 region has 13 residues. Germline V gives CDR1 SGHAT, CDR2 FQNNGV. The CDR3 loop reads CASSLRTTNIQYF. CDR3 bases: TGTGCCAGCAGCCTTCGGACCACCAACATTCAGTACTTC.

The V gene is TRBV2, the J gene TRBJ1-5; D is possibly TRBD1 (6 bases). The CDR3 spans 14 residues. Germline CDR1 reads SNHLY; CDR2 reads FYNNEI. With 6 bases removed from V and 6 bases from J, the gap between germline ends came to 15 bases. The CDR3 DNA sequence: TGTGCCAGCAGGGAAAACACAGGGAGTCAGCCCCAGCATTTT. This translates into CASRENTGSQPQHF.

This sequence joins TRBV7-6 and TRBJ1-6, with a tentative D call TRBD1 (5 bases). Germline V gene lookup returns CDR1 SGHVS and CDR2 FNYEAQ. This CDR3 has 15 amino acids. Trimming pared 1 base from V and 9 bases from J, leaving 13 bases between. The CDR3 is CASSLGREDVSPLHF. In nucleotides, the CDR3 is TGTGCCAGCAGCTTAGGCAGGGAGGATGTTTCACCCCTCCACTTT.

This chain joins TRBV7-9 and TRBJ2-4; D is undetermined. Germline loops: CDR1 SEHNR, CDR2 FQNEAQ (reference sequence). This CDR3 is built from 12 residues. V was shortened by 3 bases and J by 9 bases, with 9 bases between the two germline ends. In nucleotides, the CDR3 is TGTGCCAGCAGCTTTACCCTGGGCATTCAGTACTTC. Its translation is CASSFTLGIQYF.

This clone was seen once. The genes are TRBV18 and TRBJ1-2; no clear D gene. CDR1 KGHSH and CDR2 LQKENI come from the germline V gene. Trimming left V 5 bases short and J 7 bases short, with 11 bases between. This CDR3 contains 12 residues. The CDR3 region is CASSTPARGYTF. The DNA of the CDR3 is TGTGCCAGCTCAACGCCTGCGCGTGGCTACACCTTC.

This chain joins TRBV4-2 and TRBJ1-2; TRBD1 agrees at 10 bases. Trimming cost V 3 bases and J 8 bases; bases outside gene matches: 9. The CDR3 runs 15 residues. Germline values: CDR1 LGHNA, CDR2 YNFKEQ. CDR3 sequence: CASSQPTGGSEGYTF. In nucleotides, the CDR3 is TGTGCCAGCAGCCAGCCGACAGGGGGCTCTGAAGGCTACACCTTC.

The chain uses TRBV6-5 and TRBJ1-3; tentative D call: TRBD1 (5 bases). The V gene lost 7 bases and the J gene lost 2 bases, with 12 bases spanning the gap. The CDR3 loop spans 14 amino acids. CDR1 is MNHEY and CDR2 is SVGAGI in the germline V gene. The CDR3 is CASTSGGAGNTIYF. In DNA, the CDR3 is TGTGCCAGCACCAGCGGAGGGGCTGGAAACACCATATATTTT.

This clone has just a few counts. V usage is TRBV19 and J usage is TRBJ2-7, with 7 bases that match TRBD1. The germline CDR1 and CDR2 sequences are LNHDA and SQIVND (reference sequence). The CDR3 runs 14 residues. Unmatched junction bases numbered 5, after V lost 4 bases and J lost 2 bases. CDR3 sequence: CASSTGTATYEQYF. In DNA form, the CDR3 reads TGTGCCAGTAGTACCGGGACAGCTACCTACGAGCAGTACTTC.

The chain has TRBV30 and TRBJ2-5; 9 nucleotides align to TRBD2. Germline V CDR1 and CDR2: GTSNPN, SVGIG (reference sequence). V shed 1 base and J 1 base; nucleotides not matched to a gene: 16. CDR3 size: 19 residues. The CDR3 here is CAWSEIREMTSGFQETQYF. The DNA for the CDR3 is TGTGCCTGGAGTGAAATCAGGGAGATGACTAGCGGATTCCAAGAGACCCAGTACTTC.

The V and J genes are TRBV6-5 and TRBJ2-1; D ambiguous. CDR1 and CDR2 (germline): MNHEY, SVGAGI. CDR3 length: 14 residues. Trimming cost V 4 bases and J 7 bases, with 14 bases left between them. CDR3 amino acids: CASSSVLLINEQFF. DNA of the CDR3: TGTGCCAGCAGTTCCGTCCTGCTGATAAATGAGCAGTTCTTC.

The chain uses TRBV11-3 and TRBJ2-7; D is perhaps TRBD1 (5 bases). Trimming removed 8 bases at V and 3 bases at J, with 14 bases between. The CDR3 is 13 amino acids. Per germline, CDR1 SGHNT and CDR2 YENEEA. The CDR3 loop reads CASRRRQNYEQYF. Here the CDR3 DNA reads TGTGCCAGCCGAAGGAGACAGAACTACGAGCAGTACTTC.

This chain links TRBV7-2 with TRBJ1-1; 7 bases match TRBD1. CDR3 length equals 17 residues. V lost 5 bases and J lost 1; bases outside the gene matches: 13. Germline V gene data show CDR1 as SGHTA and CDR2 as FQGNSA. This CDR3 reads CASSGLPPGQKNTEAFF. Written as DNA, the CDR3 is TGTGCCAGCAGCGGACTCCCCCCGGGACAGAAGAACACTGAAGCTTTCTTT. Looking up the rest from reference TRBV7-2 and TRBJ1-1 gives the full variable domain: GAGVSQSPSNKVTEKGKDVELRCDPISGHTALYWYRQSLGQGLEFLIYFQGNSAPDKSGLPSDRFSAERTGGSVSTLTIQRTQQEDSAVYLCASSGLPPGQKNTEAFFGQGTRLTVV.

V usage is TRBV7-2 and J usage is TRBJ1-2, with a possible D match to TRBD1 (6 bases). The V and J ends lost 1 base and 4 bases respectively, with 10 bases between them. The CDR3 length is 14 residues. Germline V CDR1 and CDR2: SGHTA, FQGNSA. The CDR3: CASSLGGGSYGYTF. In DNA, the CDR3 is TGTGCCAGCAGCTTAGGAGGGGGATCCTATGGCTACACCTTC.

This clone was counted between two and nine times. The junction and the germline gene differ at one end; a read error may be behind it. The chain recombines TRBV7-6 with TRBJ2-7; TRBD2 aligns across 8 bases. This CDR3 contains 15 residues. Germline CDR1 is SGHVS and CDR2 is FNYEAQ. The CDR3 DNA reads as TGTGCCAGCAGCCTAGCGGGTGGGGGCTCCCTCGAGCAGTACTTC. This gives the protein CASSLAGGGSLEQYF.

The rearrangement links TRBV5-5 to TRBJ2-3; no firm D call. Germline CDR1 SGHKS, CDR2 YYEKEE (reference sequence). V lost 0 bases and J 12 bases, leaving 8 bases between the germline ends. The CDR3 has 11 residues. The CDR3 sequence: CASSLAEPQYF. Here the CDR3 DNA reads TGTGCCAGCAGCTTGGCGGAACCTCAGTATTTT.

The chain links TRBV5-5 to TRBJ1-3; no clear D. Germline CDR1 is SGHKS and CDR2 is YYEKEE (reference sequence). Trimming removed 2 bases at V and 1 base at J, with 16 bases between. This CDR3 comprises 17 residues. The chain's CDR3 is CASSLGFGLRSGNTIYF. The CDR3 coding sequence is TGTGCCAGCAGCTTAGGATTCGGTCTGAGATCTGGAAACACCATATATTTT.

A single count supports this clone. The J gene is TRBJ1-3, the V gene TRBV11-2, with a possible D match to TRBD1 (5 bases). With 0 bases removed from V and 4 bases from J, the gap between germline ends came to 16 bases. The CDR3 sequence is 17 residues long. Germline CDR1 SGHAT, CDR2 FQNNGV. CDR3 loop: CASSLDGDSLGGNTIYF. DNA for the CDR3: TGTGCCAGCAGCTTAGACGGAGACAGCCTGGGGGGAAACACCATATATTTT.

This rearrangement joins TRBV10-2 to TRBJ1-1; no reliable D call. V lost 2 bases, J lost 4 bases, and 8 bases lay in between. Germline loops: CDR1 WSHSY, CDR2 SAAADI. The CDR3 loop spans 13 amino acids. The CDR3, as DNA: TGCGCCAGCAGTGAGGTAGGGTTCACTGAAGCTTTCTTT. Translating gives CASSEVGFTEAFF.

The chain links TRBV2 to TRBJ2-7, with 7 positions matching TRBD2. The J segment lost 3 bases and the V segment lost 3 bases, leaving 5 bases of the junction unmatched. Germline loops: CDR1 SNHLY, CDR2 FYNNEI. This CDR3 spans 14 amino acids. In DNA, the CDR3 is TGTGCCAGCAGTGACCAGGGAGGGGACTACGAGCAGTACTTC. This sequence encodes CASSDQGGDYEQYF. The full variable domain, in which reference TRBV2 and TRBJ2-7 provide the parts outside the CDR3, is EPEVTQTPSHQVTQMGQEVILRCVPISNHLYFYWYRQILGQKVEFLVSFYNNEISEKSEIFDDQFSVERPDGSNFTLKIRSTKLEDSAMYFCASSDQGGDYEQYFGPGTRLTVT.

J is TRBJ1-1 and V is TRBV9; D not certain. V was clipped by 1 base and J by 5 bases, with 9 bases between them. The CDR3 sequence is 13 residues long. The germline V gene encodes CDR1 SGDLS and CDR2 YYNGEE. CDR3 sequence (DNA): TGTGCCAGCAGCGTACTATGGAAAACTGAAGCTTTCTTT. Translated, it gives CASSVLWKTEAFF.